The entry that follows covers one T cell receptor (beta chain) sequence. Its antigen is unidentified. The data stem from a study of cytomegalovirus exposure and HLA in healthy donors. The V end was cut by 0 bases, the J end by 2 bases, with 5 bases between. Per the germline V gene, CDR1 is SGHRS and CDR2 is YFSETQ. CDR3 length: 14 amino acids. Study-level results: TCR clusters originating in the first cohort tended to co-occur in the approximately 120 validation repertoires, according to a later analysis.

Only in-frame clones appear in the TCRdb table, and some are missing; sequencing was by immunoSEQ multiplex PCR. The sample includes more than 95,000 clones, roughly 95% of them seen just once. This TCR came from a man younger than 35 in good health and CMV-seronegative. What was sequenced was PBMCs. This chain joins TRBV5-1 and TRBJ2-2; the D is unclear. CDR3 DNA sequence: TGCGCCAGCAGCTTGGGAGTTAACACCGGGGAGCTGTTTTTT. This codes for CASSLGVNTGELFF.